This T cell receptor beta chain was captured in a study of cytomegalovirus exposure and HLA in healthy donors (dated by TCRdb to about 2017). Broadly, across the study: An earlier analysis of approximately 550 of the donors reported roughly 270 Gb of sequence data and around 120 million unique TCR beta sequences from roughly 200 million T cells. The T cell repertoires of some 700 subjects were profiled by immunosequencing and related to cytomegalovirus serostatus. The study was designed to test whether signatures of past pathogen exposure could be identified by cataloging public T cell receptors. Alongside the repertoire data, information on donor age, sex, ethnicity and CMV serostatus was compiled. In a later analysis, previously published TCR beta repertoires from hundreds of donors were re-analyzed and high-resolution HLA genotyping was added so that TCR occurrence patterns could be studied. An early release covering roughly 580 HLA-typed donors comprised 250 to 350 gigabases of sequencing data and roughly 86 million unique TCR sequences. The study combined high-throughput TCR immunosequencing, statistical association of individual TCRs with disease status, and machine learning to predict cytomegalovirus infection status. To decide whether each TCR beta V gene segment behaved as functional or pseudogenic, an earlier analysis of over 500 of the donors relied on high-throughput TCR beta sequencing. Typing coverage differed by locus: A, B, C, DRB1 and DQB1 were typed in roughly 620-630 donors, DQA1 in about 560, DPA1 in over 600, and DPB1 in 472. Across about 370 genotyped donors of the cohort, an average of roughly 250,000 unique TCR beta nucleotide sequences per donor were sequenced, and roughly a sixth of those sequences were non-productive. Because of strong linkage in the cohort, a handful of DR-DQ haplotypes were treated as single units for association and clustering. All discovery cohort repertoires had been generated using a single sequencing platform. A later genetic analysis used genome-wide SNP genotypes for 398 of the 666 donors, treating that subset as a discovery cohort. HLA typing included class I and class II loci at four-digit resolution. Along with the approximately 670-subject first cohort, a separate validation cohort of over 90 different subjects was used. The genetic ancestry cluster associated with self-reported Caucasian donors included 81% of the 350 to 500 genotyped donors. Rather than drawing on any new phenotypic data, the later analysis identified candidate immune exposures from TCR beta sequences and the way those sequences occurred across donors.

The CDR3 contains 13 residues, cysteine and phenylalanine counted. The kept DNA is CDR3 alone, 39 bases in frame from the first base. CDR1 and CDR2 are read off the germline V gene as SNHLY and FYNNEI. The cohort was made up of 666 healthy bone marrow donors. Cohort members were all nominally healthy when sampled, although unrecorded immune exposures were likely present. The donor tested CMV seronegative and was one of the 352 seronegative cohort members. Every donor gave a peripheral blood sample, and the peripheral blood mononuclear cells from that sample were used for TCR beta sequencing. The Qiagen DNeasy Blood Extraction Kit was used to extract genomic DNA from the blood cell samples. In the case of this clone: The antigen this receptor binds is unknown. One junction end does not reproduce the germline sequence, and a read error may be involved. Other DNA sequences in the same sample also yield this CDR3.

The library was generated by the immunoSEQ multiplex PCR assay. For the multiplex PCR, a mixture combining 60 forward primers for TCR Vbeta segments and 13 reverse primers for TCR Jbeta segments was used. The CDR3 region of rearranged TCR beta genes was amplified from genomic DNA with a multiplex PCR assay. On the Illumina HiSeq System, the amplified TCR beta libraries were sequenced as 87-base-pair reads. In the source study's methods: Across the roughly 640 repertoires, a later analysis counted tens of millions of unique TCR beta chains, some 11 million of which were shared by at least two donors. Raw reads were error-corrected and collapsed into unique sequences by a nearest-neighbor algorithm in which closely related sequences were merged to remove PCR and sequencing errors. Alignment of CDR3 sequences to IMGT reference sequences was used to assign V, D and J gene segments. Each retained sequence needed at least a six-nucleotide match to both a V gene segment and a J gene segment. A rearrangement counted as productive if the CDR3 had no stop codons and remained in frame with V and J, and every other rearrangement counted as non-productive. CDR3 was defined according to IMGT convention as the region running from the second conserved V-encoded cysteine to the conserved J-encoded phenylalanine. The earlier analysis of more than 450 of the donors excluded sequences that lacked an unambiguous match to a single V gene segment. In an earlier analysis of almost 600 of the donors, a V segment was called functional when productive rearrangements were above 56.7%, and segregating when the standard deviation between donors exceeded 5%. To diagnose cytomegalovirus status from the catalog of TCR beta chain sequences, a statistical classification framework was built. A later analysis assigned V and J genes by comparing TCR nucleotide sequences with IMGT/GENE-DB human TR gene sequences. Using the TCRdist pipeline, a later analysis assigned CDR3 sequences along with most-parsimonious VDJ recombination scenarios. A later analysis defined each TCR beta chain by its CDR3 amino acid sequence plus V-gene family, and excluded reads lacking a unique V-gene family. As a way to deal with suspected cross-contamination and a sequencing artifact, a later analysis dropped nearly 600 nucleotide sequences that were highly shared and had low generation probability. A later analysis calculated a clonal expansion index for each public chain from normalized within-repertoire ranks of inferred template counts. Generation probabilities in a later analysis came from a VDJ recombination model fitted to out-of-frame rearrangements, and those results were checked against IGoR. In a later analysis, TCR-TCR, TCR-HLA and TCR-CMV co-occurrence was scored with hypergeometric tests, and a repertoire-size bias correction was applied to TCR pairs. To estimate false discovery rates, a later analysis permuted the HLA or CMV assignments 20 times. In a later analysis, co-occurring TCRs were grouped using DBSCAN, and TCRdist sequence similarity was added for clustering within HLA-allele-positive subsets. Co-occurrence clustering excluded repertoires with fewer than 30,000 or more than 120,000 public chains, plus five with anomalous nucleotide sharing. This immuneACCESS table, as held by TCRdb, lists in-frame sequences with V and J called but not all clones. Of the missing ones, under half trace to an unresolved V gene in checked studies; the others have no known cause. For V, J and clone size, that table is used; D and trimming come from the DNA. This sample lists about 190,000 clones; 65% to 85% were detected once. 3.5% to 4% of the sample is in the top ten clones.

Paper-wide results and their limitations: A cluster of highly shared sequence variants was judged likely to be a technical artifact of the sequencing pipeline. Because counts were too low, seventeen rarely observed V segments, including chromosome 9 orphons, were excluded from the earlier analysis of 587 of the donors. An association between a missense DCLRE1C variant and V-gene and J-gene trimming of TCR beta chains was found in a later genetic analysis and replicated in an independent cohort. Most TCR sequences were observed very rarely across donors, whereas some public TCRs were present in many individuals. A later analysis found that TCR association rates varied across HLA loci, with DRB1 alleles showing the most associated TCRs and HLA-C alleles the fewest. Broadly in line with IMGT annotations, most TCR beta V segments showed up in productive rearrangements about 87% or about 30% of the time in an earlier analysis of roughly 590 of the donors. For the cohort, immune exposure information was limited to CMV serostatus. Several of the top co-occurrence clusters appeared to be linked to parvovirus B19, influenza, CMV and Epstein-Barr virus, according to a later analysis. Sequencing depth was assumed to be roughly uniform across donors in the presence/absence analyses, though that assumption may not hold. In a later analysis, some 18,000 TCR beta sequences were associated with specific HLA alleles at a false discovery rate of 0.05. When HLA alleles, especially DR and DQ, strongly co-occurred, TCR associations were difficult to assign to individual alleles. In a later analysis, most CMV-associated TCR beta chains were found to appear HLA-restricted, with HLA associations seemingly driven largely by CMV exposure. Linkage disequilibrium might explain the correlated functional status among segregating V segments, but an unknown experimental factor could not be excluded. According to the authors, the approach could potentially be generalized to other disease states and immunological phenotypes. Because HLA typing was missing for some donors at each locus, association tests included only the typed subset. Compared with the roughly 720-donor mean, donors in an Asian-associated ancestry cluster had fewer N-insertions in productive TCRs, according to a later genetic analysis. In a later analysis, HLA-associated TCR beta chains were found to be more clonally expanded and to have lower generation probabilities than equally common non-associated chains. Cytomegalovirus status was reported to be diagnosed by the classifier with high specificity and sensitivity in both the original and validation cohorts. A few of the identified cytomegalovirus-associated TCR beta chains were confirmed in vitro to be specific for cytomegalovirus antigens. This cohort had only TCR beta chains sequenced, and the lack of alpha or paired-chain data limited which features could be detected. A further reported finding was that TCR beta sequences accurately predicted the HLA-A and HLA-B alleles for most subjects in the first cohort. The 87-base-pair reads could not distinguish some IMGT-functional V segments, including TRBV6-2 and TRBV6-3, so those segments were excluded. A total of around 150 TCR beta chains were listed by the study as associated with cytomegalovirus.

The V and J genes are TRBV2 and TRBJ1-6, with the D gene uncertain. This receptor was taken from a middle-aged man in good health and CMV-seronegative. Sequenced material: PBMCs. The encoded CDR3 is CASTSNSYSPLHF. The DNA is TGTGCCAGCACCTCGAACAGTTATTCGCCCCTCCACTTT.